This record covers a single TCR beta chain. The sample is drawn from a study of blood T cell repertoires in COVID-19. V lost 7 bases to trimming and J lost 5 bases; unmatched junction nucleotides: 17. Germline V gene data show CDR1 as LNHDA and CDR2 as SQIVND (reference sequence). This CDR3 comprises 17 residues. Here immunoSEQ multiplex PCR was the method, and the copy in TCRdb shows in-frame clones only, minus some. The sample carries about 400,000 clones, around nine tenths recorded once. The specimen was peripheral blood. This sequence was found in a human donor in a cohort sampled during active COVID-19. The chain recombines TRBV19 with TRBJ1-1; 9 bases are a match to TRBD1. The DNA of the CDR3 is TGTGCCAGTACCCCAGGCCCCAACAGGGGGCGAGGGACTGAAGCTTTCTTT. Its translation: CASTPGPNRGRGTEAFF. The whole variable domain, filled in from reference TRBV19 and TRBJ1-1, reads DGGITQSPKYLFRKEGQNVTLSCEQNLNHDAMYWYRQDPGQGLRLIYYSQIVNDFQKGDIAEGYSVSREKKESFPLTVTSAQKNPTAFYLCASTPGPNRGRGTEAFFGQGTRLTVV.